A single sample gave rise to the 8 T cell receptor beta chains below, sequenced in a study of cytomegalovirus exposure and HLA in healthy donors. It was with 60 Vbeta and 13 Jbeta primers that the PCR ran. Clones were read by immunoSEQ multiplex PCR, and TCRdb kept only the in-frame ones, dropping some. The sample carries 100,000 or so clones, approximately 82% recorded once. The source material was PBMCs. These receptors originate from a man aged 40-49 years in good health and CMV-seropositive.

This clone was seen a few times. The genes are TRBV30 and TRBJ2-7; 9 bases are a match to TRBD1. Germline-derived CDR1 and CDR2 are GTSNPN and SVGIG (reference sequence). With V trimmed by 3 bases and J by 3 bases, 0 bases remained unmatched. The CDR3 totals 12 residues. CDR3 region: CAWRTGGYEQYF. Written as DNA, the CDR3 is TGTGCCTGGAGGACAGGGGGCTACGAGCAGTACTTC.

This clone occurred a few times. V is TRBV10-3 and J is TRBJ1-3, with 7 bases aligning to TRBD1. Germline V gene data show CDR1 as ENHRY and CDR2 as SYGVKD. Germline trimming cut 4 bases from V and 2 bases from J; bases unmatched to any gene: 2. CDR3 length: 14 residues. The CDR3 coding sequence is TGTGCCATCAGTGCCGGGACAGCTGGAAACACCATATATTTT. This sequence encodes CAISAGTAGNTIYF.

This clone was seen a few times. The gene calls are TRBV7-2 and TRBJ2-7; 9 bases are shared with TRBD2. V trimming: 1 base; J trimming: 3 bases; junction bases outside the gene matches: 7. Germline V gene data show CDR1 as SGHTA and CDR2 as FQGNSA. The CDR3 length is 16 residues. CDR3 region: CASSLVASGKLYEQYF. For the CDR3, the DNA is TGTGCCAGCAGCTTAGTGGCTAGCGGGAAACTCTACGAGCAGTACTTC.

The rearrangement joins TRBV5-1 to TRBJ2-3; 15 bases match TRBD2. This CDR3 region has 15 residues. CDR1 and CDR2 from the germline V gene are SGHRS and YFSETQ. V shed 2 bases and J 6 bases; nucleotides not matched to a gene: 1. Written as DNA, the CDR3 is TGCGCCAGCAGCTTCGGACTAGCGGGAGGGGATACGCAGTATTTT. It encodes CASSFGLAGGDTQYF.

CDR3 in amino acids: CASSLTSGQNTEAFF. For the CDR3, the DNA is TGTGCCAGCAGCTTAACTTCGGGACAAAACACTGAAGCTTTCTTT. The V gene is TRBV11-2, the J gene TRBJ1-1; D is possibly TRBD1 (6 bases). Germline V gene sequence: CDR1 SGHAT, CDR2 FQNNGV. The CDR3 covers 15 residues. Trimming stripped 2 bases from V and 2 bases from J, with 12 bases between.

The CDR3 DNA reads as TGTGCAAGTCGCTTAGCCCGCTGGACTCCTCAGGAGACCCAGTACTTC. As protein: CASRLARWTPQETQYF. This chain uses TRBV12-2 with TRBJ2-5; the table's D call, TRBD2, has no DNA check behind it. TRBV12-2 corresponds to a pseudogene. The CDR3 is 16 amino acids.

J is TRBJ1-4 and V is TRBV27; a weak D match, TRBD1 (6 bases). The CDR3 runs 15 residues. Germline V lookup: CDR1 MNHEY, CDR2 SMNVEV (reference sequence). Trimming took 5 bases from V and 3 from J, leaving 13 bases between them. CDR3 protein: CASSPQGHPNEKLFF. Written as DNA, the CDR3 is TGTGCCAGCAGTCCCCAGGGACATCCTAATGAAAAACTGTTTTTT.

The rearrangement joins TRBV9 to TRBJ2-1; 7 nucleotides agree with TRBD2. CDR3 length: 15 residues. The germline gives CDR1 SGDLS, CDR2 YYNGEE. Germline trimming cut 3 bases from V and 1 base from J; bases unmatched to any gene: 4. The CDR3 sequence: CASSGGSGSYNEQFF. CDR3 bases: TGTGCCAGCAGCGGGGGTAGCGGGTCCTACAATGAGCAGTTCTTC.